This T cell receptor beta chain was observed in a study of tumor and adjacent non-tumor tissue in lung cancer. The CDR3 spans 13 residues. The germline V gene encodes CDR1 MDHEN and CDR2 SYDVKM. In the case of this clonotype: Antigen specificity is unknown. The junction shows a germline mismatch at one end, possibly a read error.

Three rounds of nested PCR, following a modified ARM-PCR protocol, produced the TCRbeta library. Each CDR3 protein is one row after TCRdb ran MiXCR on the multiplex PCR reads. The data show 65,000 to 95,000 distinct CDR3 sequences, 65% to 75% seen once. The study, taken as a whole, reports: Shorter survival was associated with higher TCR diversity in tumors. Tumor tissue had significantly higher TCR diversity than normal lung.

The template was RNA from unsorted bulk tissue. Sequenced material: lung tumor tissue. The TCR originated in an older woman with non-small cell lung cancer. This sequence joins TRBV28 and TRBJ2-7; D call uncertain. The CDR3 protein is CTSSLLPSYEQCF. The CDR3 nucleotides read TGTACCAGCAGTTTATTACCATCCTACGAGCAGTGCTTC.